One and the same sample provided the 15 T cell receptor beta chains below, sequenced in a study of T-cell reconstitution after alpha-beta-depleted transplantation in children. The TCRbeta library was prepared with unique molecular identifiers. TCRdb ran MiXCR on the PCR reads and lists one entry per CDR3 protein. The table lists about 340,000 distinct CDR3 sequences, about a tenth of them singletons, with approximately 2.3% in the top ten. The sequences come from PBMCs from the stem cell graft donor, collected from the stem cell graft. Source of these receptors: a human donor who donated a stem cell graft to a child with acute lymphoblastic leukemia.

J is TRBJ1-6 and V is TRBV5-5; no clear D. Deletions cut 0 bases from V and 12 bases from J, with 13 bases between. The CDR3 has 14 amino acids. The V gene's germline CDR1 is SGHKS and CDR2 YYEKEE (reference sequence). DNA for the CDR3: TGTGCCAGCAGCTTGGACGCCCCCTACTTACCCCTCCACTTT. Translated: CASSLDAPYLPLHF.

V is TRBV7-2 and J is TRBJ1-5; D is unresolved. In germline, CDR1 is SGHTA, CDR2 FQGNSA. CDR3 size: 16 residues. Trimming removed 1 base at V and 0 bases at J, with 10 bases between. The CDR3 DNA reads as TGTGCCAGCAGCTTAGAAGGCAGGTTTAGCAATCAGCCCCAGCATTTT. Its translation is CASSLEGRFSNQPQHF.

There are many counts of this clonotype. The V and J genes are TRBV7-8 and TRBJ2-7; 14 positions agree with TRBD2. Losses at the gene ends were 0 bases for V and 5 bases for J; bases not matched to a gene: 12. The germline V gene encodes CDR1 SGHVS and CDR2 FQNEAQ. The CDR3 spans 19 residues. In nucleotides, the CDR3 is TGTGCCAGCAGCTTAGCAAATCGACTAGCGGGAGGGCCAGACCACGAGCAGTACTTC. Protein: CASSLANRLAGGPDHEQYF.

Only a few counts were recorded for this clonotype. The chain uses TRBV28 and TRBJ1-5; D uncertain. Germline CDR1 MDHEN, CDR2 SYDVKM. The CDR3 covers 14 residues. The V end lost 6 bases, the J end lost 4 bases, and 13 bases lay between the germline ends. The CDR3 DNA reads TGTGCCAGCAGCCAACTAGGGCTAAATCAGCCCCAGCATTTT. Its protein is CASSQLGLNQPQHF.

This clonotype was counted a few times. The chain joins TRBV20-1 to TRBJ1-4; TRBD1 agrees at 11 bases. V lost 6 bases and J lost 4; bases outside the gene matches: 7. Germline-derived CDR1 and CDR2 are DFQATT and SNEGSKA (reference sequence). This CDR3 is built from 15 residues. The CDR3 bases are TGCAGTGCGGCGGACAGGGGGCTTTTTAATGAAAAACTGTTTTTT. Its protein is CSAADRGLFNEKLFF.

J is TRBJ2-3 and V is TRBV20-1; D is uncertain. V gave up 2 bases and J gave up 0 bases, with 18 bases separating them. The CDR3 totals 17 residues. CDR1 is DFQATT, CDR2 SNEGSKA, per germline (reference sequence). In DNA form, the CDR3 reads TGCAGTGCTAGATCCCCTCGCCTAGTTTCGAGCACAGATACGCAGTATTTT. Protein product: CSARSPRLVSSTDTQYF.

This clonotype has more than one count but fewer than ten. The chain joins TRBV30 to TRBJ2-2; possibly TRBD2 for D (6 bases). Germline V gene lookup returns CDR1 GTSNPN and CDR2 SVGIG (reference sequence). V was trimmed by 4 bases and J by 2 bases, leaving 8 bases between them. The CDR3 is made up of 13 amino acids. CDR3 amino acids: CAWTSVNTGELFF. As DNA, the CDR3 is TGTGCCTGGACTAGCGTAAACACCGGGGAGCTGTTTTTT.

The rearrangement joins TRBV5-8 to TRBJ2-1; 8 nucleotides align to TRBD1. V shed 6 bases and J 10 bases; nucleotides not matched to a gene: 12. Per the germline V gene, CDR1 is SGHTS and CDR2 is YDEGEE. CDR3 size: 14 residues. CDR3 loop: CASTTSGQGGEQFF. The DNA of the CDR3 is TGTGCCAGCACCACCTCAGGACAGGGTGGCGAGCAGTTCTTC.

This clonotype was seen a few times. The chain is built from TRBV7-9 and TRBJ1-6; D is undetermined. Deletions cut 1 base from V and 6 bases from J, with 13 bases between. CDR3 length: 16 amino acids. CDR1 is SEHNR and CDR2 is FQNEAQ in the germline V gene (reference sequence). CDR3 in amino acids: CASSLEGSRPNSPLHF. The CDR3 nucleotides are TGTGCCAGCAGCTTAGAAGGGTCGCGTCCTAATTCACCCCTCCACTTT.

This clonotype was detected a few times. The gene calls are TRBV6-1 and TRBJ1-6, with TRBD1 matching 8 bases. The CDR3 length is 15 residues. With V trimmed by 6 bases and J by 6 bases, 7 bases remained unmatched. Germline CDR1 MNHNS, CDR2 SASEGT. The CDR3 DNA reads TGTGCCAGCAGCTTGGAGACAGGGGTTAATTCACCCCTCCACTTT. This sequence encodes CASSLETGVNSPLHF.

CDR3 sequence reads: CASSKTVSILDNEQFF. The CDR3 nucleotides are TGTGCCAGCAGCAAGACAGTCTCTATTCTAGACAATGAGCAGTTCTTC. The chain uses TRBV27 and TRBJ2-1, with D perhaps matching TRBD1 (5 bases). This CDR3 has 16 amino acids. V was clipped by 6 bases and J by 5 bases, with 20 bases between them. From germline, CDR1 is MNHEY and CDR2 SMNVEV (reference sequence).

Points on this clonotype: Germline is not matched at one junction end, which may reflect a read error. The chain couples TRBV4-2 to TRBJ2-4; 8 bases are shared with TRBD2. The CDR3 consists of 18 residues. Germline loops: CDR1 LGHNA, CDR2 YNFKEQ. CDR3 loop: CASSQDGTSGVFKNSQYF. CDR3 DNA: TGTGCCAGCAGCCAAGATGGAACTAGCGGAGTTTTCAAAAACAGTCAGTACTTC.

This clonotype was picked up many times. This sequence joins TRBV7-9 and TRBJ2-3; D remains ambiguous. This CDR3 is built from 13 residues. In germline, CDR1 is SEHNR, CDR2 FQNEAQ (reference sequence). The germline V and J ends were trimmed by 4 bases and 0 bases, with 5 bases remaining between them. This CDR3 reads CASSSPSTDTQYF. CDR3 coding DNA: TGTGCCAGCAGCTCCCCTAGCACAGATACGCAGTATTTT.

This clonotype was detected a few times. The genes are TRBV7-9 and TRBJ2-3, with D maybe TRBD1 (7 bases). CDR1 and CDR2 from the germline V gene are SEHNR and FQNEAQ (reference sequence). Deletions cut 5 bases from V and 1 base from J, with 10 bases between. The CDR3 is made up of 14 amino acids. DNA for the CDR3: TGTGCCAGCAGCGCAGGGGGGCGCACAGATACGCAGTATTTT. Protein sequence: CASSAGGRTDTQYF.

The chain uses TRBV20-1 and TRBJ2-1; no clear D. Trimming pared 2 bases from V and 8 bases from J, leaving 10 bases between. Germline-derived CDR1 and CDR2 are DFQATT and SNEGSKA (reference sequence). The CDR3 loop spans 12 amino acids. The CDR3 DNA reads as TGCAGTGCTAGAAGGCCCCTGTATGAGCAGTTCTTC. Its protein product is CSARRPLYEQFF.